This T cell receptor beta chain is from a study of cytomegalovirus exposure and HLA in healthy donors. Study observations and caveats: Researchers counted 150 to 200 TCR beta chains as cytomegalovirus-associated. In a later analysis, compared with equally common non-associated chains, HLA-associated beta chains were more expanded. Most sequenced TCRs were rare (though some public TCRs occurred in many donors).

Unrecorded immune exposure was likely among donors, who were nominally healthy when sampled. Concerning this clone itself: Its antigen is unidentified.

Primers included in the PCR were 60 Vbeta and 13 Jbeta primers. The assay was immunoSEQ multiplex PCR, and TCRdb's table has in-frame clones only and misses some. Here the sample spans 150,000 or so clones, about 75% being singletons. Germline V gene data show CDR1 as MNHEY and CDR2 as SMNVEV (reference sequence). The CDR3 runs 15 residues. Germline trimming cut 10 bases from V and 4 bases from J; bases unmatched to any gene: 9. The V gene is TRBV27, the J gene TRBJ1-5; 11 bases match TRBD1. The source material was PBMCs. This receptor was identified in a young man in good health and CMV-seropositive. The CDR3 protein is CATQTGTGGNQPQHF. The CDR3 nucleotides are TGTGCCACCCAGACCGGGACAGGGGGTAATCAGCCCCAGCATTTT.